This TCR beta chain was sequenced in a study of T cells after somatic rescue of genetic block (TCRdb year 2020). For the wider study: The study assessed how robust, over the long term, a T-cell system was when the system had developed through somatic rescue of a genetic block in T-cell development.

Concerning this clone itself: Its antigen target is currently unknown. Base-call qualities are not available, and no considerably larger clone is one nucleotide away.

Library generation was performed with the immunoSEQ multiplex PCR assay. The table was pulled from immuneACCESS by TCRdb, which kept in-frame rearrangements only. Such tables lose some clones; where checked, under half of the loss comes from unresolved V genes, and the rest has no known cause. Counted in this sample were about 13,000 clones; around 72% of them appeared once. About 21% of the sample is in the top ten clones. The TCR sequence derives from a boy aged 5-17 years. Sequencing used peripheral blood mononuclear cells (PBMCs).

The DNA sequence follows: TGTGCCACCGAGGGGGTTAATTCACCCCTCCACTTT. It encodes CATEGVNSPLHF. The chain employs TRBV10-3 and TRBJ1-6; a tentative D call is TRBD1 (6 bases match). According to the germline V gene, CDR1 reads ENHRY and CDR2 reads SYGVKD. The cysteine opens and the phenylalanine closes a CDR3 of 12 amino acids. Of the read, only the CDR3 DNA is kept; its 36 bases are in frame from base 1. The junction carries 10 bases between V and J, which are trimmed by 10 bases and 6 bases respectively.